This TCR beta chain originates from a study of blood T cells in healthy people across ages. Primers used in a second PCR of about 6 to 11 cycles were a sample-barcoded 5' primer and a J-beta primer mix. MiXCR, run by TCRdb on the 5' RACE reads, gives a single entry per CDR3 protein. The sample holds under 1,100,000 distinct CDR3 sequences, under 30% seen once. The germline V and J ends were trimmed by 5 bases and 3 bases, with 10 bases remaining between them. Germline V gene data show CDR1 as SQVTM and CDR2 as ANQGSEA. The CDR3 contains 12 residues. This clonotype was recorded a few times. These data were likewise used in another study, on T cells of mothers and their children.

The clonotype originates from a girl aged 2 to 9 in good health. Sequences were obtained from blood. The chain uses TRBV29-1 and TRBJ1-2, with unresolved D. The CDR3, as DNA: TGCAGCGTTCTTGACGGATACTATGGCTACACCTTC. Residues: CSVLDGYYGYTF.